Listed below are T cell receptor beta chains from one sample, sequenced in a study of T-cell reconstitution after alpha-beta-depleted transplantation in children. TCRdb reprocessed the PCR reads with MiXCR, giving one entry per CDR3 protein. The profile shows around 680,000 distinct CDR3 sequences, approximately 17% of them singletons. The source was PBMCs from the stem cell graft donor, collected from the stem cell graft. The receptor set was obtained from a human donor who donated a stem cell graft to a child with acute myeloid leukemia. The CDR3 runs from the conserved cysteine through the conserved F or W. The D gene is left open where the match is weak. The size field is filled for only some rows; it gives once, few, many or a size class.

d_call: NA; cdr3_length: 15; j_call: TRBJ2-7; v_call: TRBV20-1; clone_size: NA; cdr3_aa: CSATWTGTSSYEQYF; cdr3_nt: TGCAGTGCTACCTGGACAGGGACTAGCTCCTACGAGCAGTACTTC
d_call: TRBD2; cdr3_length: 14; j_call: TRBJ2-1; v_call: TRBV29-1; clone_size: few; cdr3_aa: CSVGGLAGGEEQFF; cdr3_nt: TGCAGCGTTGGTGGACTAGCGGGGGGGGAGGAGCAGTTCTTC
d_call: NA; cdr3_length: 14; j_call: TRBJ2-1; v_call: TRBV25-1; clone_size: few; cdr3_aa: CASSEFFTEGEQFF; cdr3_nt: TGTGCCAGCAGTGAATTTTTTACAGAAGGTGAGCAGTTCTTC
d_call: TRBD1; cdr3_length: 14; j_call: TRBJ1-2; v_call: TRBV29-1; clone_size: many; cdr3_aa: CSVYLGQANYGYTF; cdr3_nt: TGCAGCGTTTATCTGGGACAGGCAAACTATGGCTACACCTTC
d_call: TRBD1; cdr3_length: 17; j_call: TRBJ2-1; v_call: TRBV12-3/TRBV12-4; clone_size: few; cdr3_aa: CASSFSGQGRRAHEQFF; cdr3_nt: TGTGCCAGCAGTTTTTCAGGACAGGGCCGGCGCGCCCATGAGCAGTTCTTC
d_call: TRBD2; cdr3_length: 15; j_call: TRBJ2-5; v_call: TRBV20-1; clone_size: many; cdr3_aa: CSARDPAGRQETQYF; cdr3_nt: TGCAGTGCTAGAGACCCAGCGGGGCGACAAGAGACCCAGTACTTC
d_call: NA; cdr3_length: 13; j_call: TRBJ1-4; v_call: TRBV12-3/TRBV12-4; clone_size: NA; cdr3_aa: CASSFRPGEKLFF; cdr3_nt: TGTGCCAGCAGTTTTCGCCCAGGCGAAAAACTGTTTTTT
d_call: TRBD2; cdr3_length: 15; j_call: TRBJ2-7; v_call: TRBV6-9; clone_size: NA; cdr3_aa: CASSFGGSGVYEQYF; cdr3_nt: TGTGCCAGCAGTTTCGGGGGTAGCGGGGTTTACGAGCAGTACTTC
d_call: TRBD1; cdr3_length: 16; j_call: TRBJ1-4; v_call: TRBV29-1; clone_size: many; cdr3_aa: CSARQGAINTNEKLFF; cdr3_nt: TGCAGCGCCAGACAGGGGGCAATAAATACTAATGAAAAACTGTTTTTT
d_call: TRBD2; cdr3_length: 16; j_call: TRBJ2-4; v_call: TRBV4-1; clone_size: few; cdr3_aa: CASSLGRGEAKNIQYF; cdr3_nt: TGCGCCAGCAGTCTAGGTCGGGGGGAAGCCAAAAACATTCAGTACTTC
d_call: TRBD2; cdr3_length: 13; j_call: TRBJ2-7; v_call: TRBV7-9; clone_size: once; cdr3_aa: CASNGLAGDEQYF; cdr3_nt: TGTGCCAGCAACGGGCTAGCGGGGGACGAGCAGTACTTC
d_call: NA; cdr3_length: 13; j_call: TRBJ1-4; v_call: TRBV20-1; clone_size: NA; cdr3_aa: CSARVSEGEKLFF; cdr3_nt: TGCAGTGCTAGAGTCTCTGAGGGTGAAAAACTGTTTTTT
d_call: NA; cdr3_length: 14; j_call: TRBJ1-2; v_call: TRBV4-2; clone_size: NA; cdr3_aa: CASSQGAPNYGYTF; cdr3_nt: TGTGCCAGCAGCCAAGGGGCACCTAACTATGGCTACACCTTC
d_call: TRBD1; cdr3_length: 12; j_call: TRBJ2-7; v_call: TRBV18; clone_size: NA; cdr3_aa: CASSRDSNEQYF; cdr3_nt: TGTGCCAGCTCACGGGACAGCAACGAGCAGTACTTC